What follows is one T cell receptor (beta chain) and its context. The V and J ends lost 1 base and 0 bases, in that order; junction bases with no gene match: 8. Germline CDR1 ENHRY, CDR2 SYGVKD. The CDR3 runs to 19 residues. The protocol was immunoSEQ multiplex PCR, while the TCRdb copy is restricted to in-frame clones and leaves out a portion. The sample shows approximately 27,000 clones, about 81% of them seen only once. Treatment described: preoperative locoregional IRX-2 cytokine immunotherapy. This phase Ib study tested locoregional IRX-2 cytokine immunotherapy given before surgery. The sample comes from a study of preoperative IRX-2 immunotherapy in early breast cancer.

The material was lymph node tissue, obtained after IRX-2 immunotherapy. The chain is built from TRBV10-3 and TRBJ2-6, with 8 bases lining up with TRBD1. This TCR came from a human donor with breast cancer. The CDR3 nucleotides read TGTGCCATCAGTGAGTTCAGCCGGACAGGGCTCTCTGGGGCCAACGTCCTGACTTTC. Translation: CAISEFSRTGLSGANVLTF.